The entry below gives a single TCR beta chain sequence along with its context. Its target is not known. The data stem from a study of cytomegalovirus exposure and HLA in healthy donors. Study-wide results and caveats: Later on, an analysis tied 15,000 to 20,000 TCR beta sequences to HLA alleles at 0.05 false discovery rate.

PCR employed 60 Vbeta and 13 Jbeta primers. The data were produced by immunoSEQ multiplex PCR, yet TCRdb's version contains in-frame clones alone and is incomplete. The listing records roughly 190,000 clones. After removal of 7 bases from V and 3 bases from J, the junction contained 8 bases not matched to a gene. The germline V gene has CDR1 MGHDK and CDR2 SYGVNS. The CDR3 length is 15 residues. The rearrangement uses TRBV25-1 and TRBJ2-7; 11 bases are shared with TRBD2. The sample comprised PBMCs. The clonotype was recovered from a woman between 18 and 29 years old in good health and CMV-seropositive. The CDR3 DNA sequence: TGTGCCAGCACCTCGACTAGCGGGGACCTCTACGAGCAGTACTTC. Protein: CASTSTSGDLYEQYF.